This entry lists 23 T cell receptor beta chains sequenced from one sample in a study of blood T cell repertoires in COVID-19 (dated by TCRdb to 2019 to 2021). Library preparation used the immunoSEQ multiplex PCR assay. The clones in this table, taken by TCRdb from immuneACCESS, are in-frame only. Not every clone is retained; where verified, under half of the shortfall comes from an unresolved V gene, and the cause of the rest is unknown. The table for this sample lists more than 95,000 clones; around 84% of them were counted only once. Jointly, the top ten make up approximately 12% of the sample. The sample taken for sequencing was peripheral blood. The source is a human donor in a cohort sampled during active COVID-19.

The genes are TRBV11-2 and TRBJ1-4; D perhaps matches TRBD1 (6 bases). The germline CDR1 and CDR2 sequences are SGHAT and FQNNGV. Trimming shortened V by 5 bases and J by 0 bases, and 10 bases separated the two germline ends. This CDR3 is 15 amino acids long. CDR3 sequence (DNA): TGTGCCAGCAGCCGTACAGGGCCAACTAATGAAAAACTGTTTTTT. Translated: CASSRTGPTNEKLFF.

V usage is TRBV10-1 and J usage is TRBJ2-3, with D possibly being TRBD2 (6 bases). Trimming cost V 4 bases and J 0 bases, with 17 bases left between them. In germline, CDR1 is WNHNN, CDR2 SYGVQD (reference sequence). The CDR3 runs 17 residues. The CDR3 nucleotides are TGCGCCAGCAGTGCCGTTCGACTAGTAGGCAGCACAGATACGCAGTATTTT. Its translation is CASSAVRLVGSTDTQYF.

The genes are TRBV3-1 (or the pseudogene TRBV3-2) and TRBJ2-1; D is unresolved. Germline values: CDR1 LGHDT, CDR2 YNNKEL (reference sequence). Trimming took off 2 bases at V and 7 bases at J, with 9 bases between the two ends. This CDR3 is built from 13 residues. The chain's CDR3 is CASSQKRLNEQFF. CDR3 nucleotides: TGTGCCAGCAGCCAAAAGAGGTTGAATGAGCAGTTCTTC.

The rearrangement uses TRBV21-1 and TRBJ2-5; TRBD1, as called in the table, went unchecked against the DNA. TRBV21-1 is flagged as a pseudogene. This CDR3 is built from 18 residues. CDR3 coding DNA: TGTGCCAGCAGCAAAGGCGCGGACAGGGGGTCCCCCCAAGAGACCCAGTACTTC. Translation gives CASSKGADRGSPQETQYF.

The CDR3 nucleotides are TGTGCCTGGAGTGCGGGACAGGGAGGCACCATATATTTT. Its protein is CAWSAGQGGTIYF. V and J are TRBV30 and TRBJ1-3, with 9 bases that match TRBD1. Per the germline V gene, CDR1 is GTSNPN and CDR2 is SVGIG (reference sequence). The CDR3 has 13 residues. Trimming cost V 1 base and J 9 bases; bases outside gene matches: 4. The full variable domain, rest sourced from reference TRBV30 and TRBJ1-3, is SQTIHQWPATLVQPVGSPLSLECTVEGTSNPNLYWYRQAAGRGLQLLFYSVGIGQISSEVPQNLSASRPQDRQFILSSKKLLLSDSGFYLCAWSAGQGGTIYFGEGSWLTVV.

The chain recombines TRBV7-2 with TRBJ2-5, with 9 bases matching TRBD1. The V gene end was trimmed by 0 bases and the J gene end by 2 bases; junction bases not matched to a gene: 10. The CDR3 runs 18 residues. Germline V lookup: CDR1 SGHTA, CDR2 FQGNSA. The CDR3 region is CASSLAPFGTGKQETQYF. CDR3 DNA: TGTGCCAGCAGCTTAGCACCATTTGGGACAGGGAAGCAAGAGACCCAGTACTTC.

This clone has only a few counts. V usage is TRBV29-1 and J usage is TRBJ1-1; D is perhaps TRBD1 (6 bases). Between the trimmed V and J ends, which lost 7 bases and 0 bases, there was a span of 12 bases. The CDR3 length is 13 residues. Germline V lookup: CDR1 SQVTM, CDR2 ANQGSEA. The CDR3 loop reads CSAQGQMNTEAFF. Here the CDR3 DNA reads TGCAGCGCCCAAGGACAGATGAACACTGAAGCTTTCTTT.

V gene TRBV7-9 combines with J gene TRBJ2-5; the match to TRBD2 covers 9 bases. Germline lookup yields CDR1 SEHNR and CDR2 FQNEAQ (reference sequence). This CDR3 has 16 amino acids. Losses at the gene ends were 2 bases for V and 2 bases for J; bases not matched to a gene: 6. Here the CDR3 DNA reads TGTGCCAGCAGCTTAAAGCGGGGGGTTTATCAAGAGACCCAGTACTTC. Protein sequence: CASSLKRGVYQETQYF.

The chain employs TRBV6-5 and TRBJ2-7; 7 nucleotides agree with TRBD1. V shed 5 bases, J shed 4 bases, and the junction held 8 bases outside the gene matches. The germline CDR1 and CDR2 sequences are MNHEY and SVGAGI. The CDR3 runs 14 residues. CDR3 nucleotide sequence: TGTGCCAGCAGTCCCCCCCCAGGGGGATACGAGCAGTACTTC. Amino acids: CASSPPPGGYEQYF.

The chain uses TRBV5-1 and TRBJ1-2, with 10 bases aligning to TRBD1. Germline loops: CDR1 SGHRS, CDR2 YFSETQ. The CDR3 runs 16 residues. Trimming cost V 1 base and J 8 bases; bases outside gene matches: 11. The CDR3 bases are TGCGCCAGCAGCTTGACGGCCACGGGACAGGGGCGAGGCTACACCTTC. Its translation is CASSLTATGQGRGYTF.

J is TRBJ1-1 and V is TRBV3-1 (or the pseudogene TRBV3-2); D unresolved. From germline, CDR1 is LGHDT and CDR2 YNNKEL (reference sequence). This CDR3 has 15 amino acids. Trimming shortened V by 1 base and J by 1 base, and 10 bases separated the two germline ends. The CDR3 sequence is CASSQVASANTEAFF. The CDR3 DNA sequence: TGTGCCAGCAGCCAAGTGGCCAGCGCGAACACTGAAGCTTTCTTT.

This clone was counted between two and nine times. The genes are TRBV2 and TRBJ2-7; maybe TRBD1 (6 bases). There are 14 residues in the CDR3. CDR1 and CDR2 (germline): SNHLY, FYNNEI. Trimming removed 5 bases from V and 7 bases from J, with 18 bases in between. This CDR3 is CASSPRTVTGEQYF. CDR3 coding DNA: TGTGCCAGCAGTCCACGGACAGTGACGGGGGAGCAGTACTTC.

V is TRBV10-2 and J is TRBJ1-2, with 11 nucleotides matching TRBD1. The CDR3 has 14 residues. The germline V gene has CDR1 WSHSY and CDR2 SAAADI. Trimming removed 6 bases from V and 3 bases from J; junction bases left unmatched: 3. In DNA form, the CDR3 reads TGCGCCAGCAGCAGGGACAGGGGGTACTATGGCTACACCTTC. It yields the protein CASSRDRGYYGYTF.

This clone is a singleton in its sample. The chain combines TRBV5-1 with TRBJ2-1; 8 positions match TRBD2. This CDR3 has 13 residues. The germline CDR1 and CDR2 sequences are SGHRS and YFSETQ. After removal of 4 bases from V and 9 bases from J, the junction contained 6 bases not matched to a gene. The CDR3 region has the DNA TGCGCCAGCAGCGACCAGGCGGGGGGTGAGCAGTTCTTC. This encodes CASSDQAGGEQFF.

The gene calls are TRBV5-1 and TRBJ2-7, with 10 positions matching TRBD2. Germline CDR1 reads SGHRS; CDR2 reads YFSETQ. The CDR3 extends over 15 amino acids. Germline trimming cut 2 bases from V and 5 bases from J; bases unmatched to any gene: 7. CDR3 sequence: CASSLLAGRLDEQYF. For the CDR3, the DNA is TGCGCCAGCAGCTTACTAGCGGGGCGGCTGGACGAGCAGTACTTC.

The rearrangement joins TRBV2 to TRBJ1-5; a weak D match, TRBD1 (5 bases). The CDR3 runs to 17 residues. The germline CDR1 and CDR2 sequences are SNHLY and FYNNEI. V lost 5 bases to trimming and J lost 1 base, with 18 bases between them. DNA of the CDR3: TGTGCCAGCAGTCAACCCGGTGGGGGGAAGAGCAATCAGCCCCAGCATTTT. Translating gives CASSQPGGGKSNQPQHF.

The V and J genes are TRBV4-2 and TRBJ1-5; D is unresolved. Per the germline V gene, CDR1 is LGHNA and CDR2 is YNFKEQ. V lost 0 bases and J lost 2, with 11 bases in between. The CDR3 spans 16 residues. The CDR3 sequence: CASSQDGVRGNQPQHF. The CDR3 DNA is TGTGCCAGCAGCCAAGACGGGGTTAGAGGCAATCAGCCCCAGCATTTT.

The chain uses TRBV11-3 and TRBJ2-7; no definite D call. The CDR3 sequence is 13 residues long. V was trimmed by 5 bases and J by 0 bases, leaving 8 bases between them. Germline loops: CDR1 SGHNT, CDR2 YENEEA. The DNA for the CDR3 is TGTGCCAGCAGCAGCGCCTTCTCCTACGAGCAGTACTTC. Encoded protein: CASSSAFSYEQYF.

This chain connects TRBV29-1 to TRBJ2-7; possible D gene TRBD2, 6 bases. The CDR3 runs 14 residues. CDR1 is SQVTM and CDR2 is ANQGSEA in the germline V gene. V lost 5 bases, J lost 6 bases, and 20 bases lay in between. The CDR3 spells CSVPTSKTSREQYF. The DNA of the CDR3 is TGCAGCGTTCCGACTAGTAAGACCAGTCGCGAGCAGTACTTC.

This clone was found once. The J gene is TRBJ2-1, the V gene TRBV5-4, with 7 bases matching TRBD1. Germline trimming cut 7 bases from V and 4 bases from J; bases unmatched to any gene: 8. CDR3 length: 14 amino acids. CDR1 is SGHNT and CDR2 is YYREEE in the germline V gene (reference sequence). Written as DNA, the CDR3 is TGTGCCAGCTTCCGGACAGGCGCTTACAATGAGCAGTTCTTC. Residues: CASFRTGAYNEQFF.

The rearrangement uses TRBV5-1 and TRBJ2-1; TRBD1 might be the D (5 bases). Germline V gene lookup returns CDR1 SGHRS and CDR2 YFSETQ. The CDR3 is 15 residues long. Trimming removed 5 bases from V and 5 bases from J, with 17 bases in between. CDR3: CASSQGAGSNNEQFF. The DNA of the CDR3 is TGCGCCAGCAGTCAAGGGGCAGGGTCAAACAATGAGCAGTTCTTC.

The rearrangement uses TRBV5-8 and TRBJ1-3; possibly TRBD1 for D (6 bases). This CDR3 has 14 residues. With 5 bases removed from V and 1 base from J, the gap between germline ends came to 10 bases. Per the germline V gene, CDR1 is SGHTS and CDR2 is YDEGEE. The CDR3 coding sequence is TGTGCCAGCAGATGGACAGCATCTGGAAACACCATATATTTT. Translating gives CASRWTASGNTIYF.

The chain joins TRBV7-3 to TRBJ2-3; 10 bases match TRBD1. V shed 4 bases and J 8 bases; nucleotides not matched to a gene: 6. Germline V gives CDR1 SGHTA, CDR2 FQGTGA. CDR3 length equals 14 residues. CDR3 sequence (DNA): TGTGCCAGCAGCTCAGGGACAGGGGCAGGTACGCAGTATTTT. As protein: CASSSGTGAGTQYF.